This T cell receptor (beta chain) was captured in a study of T-cell memory formation after mild COVID-19. Study at large: TCR clustering was largely donor specific. General study points: In second-wave clones peaking day 37, SARS-CoV-2 specificity remained unconfirmed. CD4/CD8 balance held among clones contracting day 15 to 85, and later expanders leaned CD4+.

Note on this clonotype: The antigen is undetermined.

Trimming took 0 bases from V and 3 from J, leaving 4 bases between them. The V gene's germline CDR1 is ENHRY and CDR2 SYGVKD. The CDR3 sequence is 13 residues long. Researchers used 5'RACE with constant-segment primers to make TCR alpha and TCR beta cDNA libraries that carry sample barcodes and UMIs. TCRdb independently ran MiXCR on the 5' RACE reads; one entry per CDR3 protein. The table shows about 130,000 distinct CDR3 sequences, with about 15% occurring only once. The specimen was PBMCs or a T cell subset sorted from them (not recorded which). The source is a man younger than 30 who had mild COVID-19 (a few samples of this study predate the infection). Cell type and time point are not known. The rearrangement links TRBV10-3 to TRBJ2-3; D remains ambiguous. The CDR3 nucleotides read TGTGCCATCAGTGAGTCTTGGACAGATACGCAGTATTTT. Residues: CAISESWTDTQYF.